This TCR beta chain appears in the sequencing data of a study of CD8+ T cells in alopecia areata. Following extraction, RNA underwent reverse transcription to cDNA, which served as the sequencing template. Generated by immunoSEQ multiplex PCR, the TCRdb table keeps only in-frame clones and is missing some. The data show a few hundred thousand clones, about 58% seen once. Germline values: CDR1 KGHSH, CDR2 LQKENI. V lost 2 bases and J 4 bases, leaving 8 bases between the germline ends. This CDR3 contains 13 residues. Treatment here: oral pan-JAK inhibitor, 5-10 mg twice daily. The chain carries TRBV18 and TRBJ1-2; unclear D gene. The receptor was isolated from a human donor with alopecia areata. The sequencing used CD4+ T cells sorted from blood, collected at week 4, from a patient treated with tofacitinib. The CDR3 here is CASSPKASYGYTF. The CDR3 DNA reads as TGTGCCAGCTCACCAAAAGCCTCCTATGGCTACACCTTC.